This T cell receptor beta chain was observed in a study of low-dose radiotherapy and immunotherapy resistance in tumors. Across the whole study: Fractions of 1 Gy went to Cohort 2 every two weeks, for 13 Gy over 26 weeks.

Donors received a regimen that comprised nivolumab, ipilimumab, aspirin, low-dose cyclophosphamide and low-dose radiotherapy. Patients eligible had advanced solid tumors without tumor-infiltrating lymphocytes. V was clipped by 6 bases and J by 5 bases; unmatched bases: 3. CDR3 length: 13 amino acids. Per germline, CDR1 SEHNR and CDR2 FQNEAQ (reference sequence). First-strand cDNA relied on TRAV- and TRBV-specific primers spanning alpha and beta chains. PCR amplification of the TCRs was performed with Phusion for 20 PCR cycles, and it relied on a constant-region primer together with a V-primer adapter. Amplification of isolated mRNA was accomplished via in vitro transcription. TCRdb called the reads again in MiXCR, with one record for every CDR3 protein. This sample carries about 10,000 distinct CDR3 sequences, more than 55% of them seen once, and the ten largest clones take 12%.

The clonotype originates from a human donor with advanced metastatic prostate, ovarian, gallbladder or colorectal cancer (not recorded which). This table probably holds off-target reads from a library built for another chain. The chain has TRBV7-9 and TRBJ2-5, with 10 bases fitting TRBD2. The CDR3 loop is CASRISGGETQYF. The CDR3 nucleotides are TGTGCCAGCAGAATTAGCGGGGGGGAGACCCAGTACTTC.